This passage covers 13 T cell receptor beta chains from one sample sequenced in a study of control samples from healthy donors and cancer patients. Assay used: immunoSEQ multiplex PCR; TCRdb lists only in-frame clones, some missing. The sample lists roughly 29,000 clones; 65% to 80% were seen once. The material sequenced was PBMCs. Receptors originate from a man aged 55 to 70 with head and neck cancer.

This clone was seen a few times. This chain links TRBV10-1 with TRBJ1-5; no definite D call. The length of the CDR3 is 13 residues. Trimming removed 2 bases at V and 4 bases at J, with 6 bases between. CDR1 is WNHNN and CDR2 is SYGVQD in the germline V gene (reference sequence). The CDR3 spells CASSETLNQPQHF. In DNA, the CDR3 is TGCGCCAGCAGTGAGACCTTAAATCAGCCCCAGCATTTT.

The rearrangement links TRBV7-3 to TRBJ2-3; perhaps TRBD1 as D (6 bases). The germline CDR1 and CDR2 sequences are SGHTA and FQGTGA. The CDR3 extends over 15 amino acids. The V gene lost 1 base and the J gene lost 1 base, with 9 bases spanning the gap. The CDR3 loop reads CASSLRGGGTDTQYF. CDR3 bases: TGTGCCAGCAGCTTAAGAGGGGGAGGCACAGATACGCAGTATTTT.

The genes are TRBV28 and TRBJ1-3, with D hard to call. This CDR3 is 16 amino acids long. V lost 8 bases and J lost 0, with 17 bases in between. Germline lookup yields CDR1 MDHEN and CDR2 SYDVKM. The DNA of the CDR3 is TGTGCCAGCTTAGCTGGGCTCATGAGCTCTGGAAACACCATATATTTT. Encoded protein: CASLAGLMSSGNTIYF.

This clone was counted a single time. The chain links TRBV11-2 to TRBJ2-1; D gene uncertain. V lost 4 bases and J lost 4, with 14 bases in between. This CDR3 spans 15 amino acids. Germline V gene data show CDR1 as SGHAT and CDR2 as FQNNGV. The DNA of the CDR3 is TGTGCCAGCAGCTCAGACACATACATTTACAATGAGCAGTTCTTC. This translates into CASSSDTYIYNEQFF.

This clone came up a few times. The V call is TRBV9, the J call TRBJ1-3; 7 bases map to TRBD1. The CDR3 length is 16 residues. Trimming took 2 bases from V and 4 from J; bases not matched to a gene: 9. Germline loops: CDR1 SGDLS, CDR2 YYNGEE. CDR3 residues: CASSVTGDHTGNTIYF. CDR3 bases: TGTGCCAGCAGCGTTACAGGGGATCACACCGGAAACACCATATATTTT.

V is TRBV27 and J is TRBJ2-6; 11 nucleotides match TRBD2. Germline-derived CDR1 and CDR2 are MNHEY and SMNVEV (reference sequence). The CDR3 has 20 residues. V shed 2 bases and J 0 bases; nucleotides not matched to a gene: 9. The CDR3 protein is CASSLLAGGPNYSGANVLTF. Written as DNA, the CDR3 is TGTGCCAGCAGTTTACTAGCGGGAGGCCCTAATTACTCTGGGGCCAACGTCCTGACTTTC.

This clone occurred a few times. This chain joins TRBV6-4 and TRBJ2-1, with 12 bases matching TRBD2. CDR1 MRHNA and CDR2 SNTAGT come from the germline V gene. V shed 2 bases, J shed 4 bases, and the junction held 0 bases outside the gene matches. The CDR3 has 15 amino acids. The CDR3 DNA reads TGTGCCAGCAGTGACGGGACTAGCGGGTACAATGAGCAGTTCTTC. Protein sequence: CASSDGTSGYNEQFF.

This clone was seen a few times. The chain is built from TRBV30 and TRBJ1-6, with D perhaps TRBD1 (5 bases). The CDR3 is made up of 14 amino acids. Looked up from germline, CDR1 is GTSNPN and CDR2 is SVGIG (reference sequence). Trimming pared 7 bases from V and 0 bases from J, leaving 10 bases between. Here the CDR3 reads CAFTGSSYNSPLHF. CDR3 DNA sequence: TGTGCCTTTACAGGAAGCTCCTATAATTCACCCCTCCACTTT.

The chain recombines TRBV2 with TRBJ2-1, with 7 bases that match TRBD2. The V gene end was trimmed by 4 bases and the J gene end by 4 bases; junction bases not matched to a gene: 7. The CDR3 is made up of 15 amino acids. Germline-derived CDR1 and CDR2 are SNHLY and FYNNEI. Here the CDR3 DNA reads TGTGCCAGCAGTGGGGCGGGAGTAAGATACAATGAGCAGTTCTTC. It encodes CASSGAGVRYNEQFF.

This clone was observed a handful of times. The chain links TRBV6-5 to TRBJ2-7; D is uncertain. This CDR3 is built from 15 residues. Trimming took 0 bases from V and 0 from J, leaving 9 bases between them. In germline, CDR1 is MNHEY, CDR2 SVGAGI. This chain's CDR3 is CASSYSWASSYEQYF. The CDR3 DNA reads as TGTGCCAGCAGTTACTCGTGGGCTAGCTCCTACGAGCAGTACTTC.

The CDR3, as DNA: TGTGCCTGTGGACTAGCGACACTGAACACCGGGGAGCTGTTTTTT. It encodes CACGLATLNTGELFF. The V call is TRBV28, the J call TRBJ2-2; 9 bases are a match to TRBD2. CDR3 length equals 15 residues. Per germline, CDR1 MDHEN and CDR2 SYDVKM. J lost 1 base, V lost 11 bases, and 8 bases had no gene match.

The chain carries TRBV15 and TRBJ1-5; perhaps TRBD1 as D (5 bases). This CDR3 region has 17 residues. Trimming took off 0 bases at V and 3 bases at J, with 15 bases between the two ends. Germline V gene lookup returns CDR1 LNHNV and CDR2 YYDKDF (reference sequence). The CDR3 reads CATSRDMGLRYNQPQHF. The CDR3 DNA sequence: TGTGCCACCAGCAGAGATATGGGGCTACGGTACAATCAGCCCCAGCATTTT.

The V and J genes are TRBV19 and TRBJ2-5; 10 bases are shared with TRBD1. CDR3 size: 15 residues. Germline assignment: CDR1 LNHDA and CDR2 SQIVND (reference sequence). The trim removed 4 bases at V and 5 bases at J, leaving 7 bases unmatched. CDR3 in DNA: TGTGCCAGTAGTAGCTTCGGGACAGGGGCGGAGACCCAGTACTTC. It codes for CASSSFGTGAETQYF.